Given below is one T cell receptor (beta chain) in context. The data originate from a study of blood T cell repertoires in COVID-19. Study-wide background: Acute and convalescent COVID-19 specimens originated in the United States, Italy and Spain. T cells, B-cell-depleted T cells, or PBMCs supplied cDNA or gDNA.

The V and J ends lost 1 base and 7 bases, in that order; junction bases with no gene match: 12. Germline loops: CDR1 MNHEY, CDR2 SMNVEV (reference sequence). This CDR3 comprises 17 residues. Per the authors' pipeline: From reference gene primer amplification, estimates of nucleated cell counts were derived. The table came from immunoSEQ multiplex PCR; TCRdb's copy has only in-frame clones and leaves some out. The DNA gave D and trimming, while V, J and clone size come from that table. The repertoire has 75,000 to 100,000 clones, approximately 87% of them found once; the top ten carry approximately 15%.

The sequence derives from a human donor in a cohort sampled during active COVID-19. The specimen was peripheral blood. V is TRBV27 and J is TRBJ2-1; 8 bases line up with TRBD2. The CDR3 region is CASSLLSFGLARNEQFF. Written as DNA, the CDR3 is TGTGCCAGCAGTTTATTGTCTTTTGGACTAGCCAGGAATGAGCAGTTCTTC.